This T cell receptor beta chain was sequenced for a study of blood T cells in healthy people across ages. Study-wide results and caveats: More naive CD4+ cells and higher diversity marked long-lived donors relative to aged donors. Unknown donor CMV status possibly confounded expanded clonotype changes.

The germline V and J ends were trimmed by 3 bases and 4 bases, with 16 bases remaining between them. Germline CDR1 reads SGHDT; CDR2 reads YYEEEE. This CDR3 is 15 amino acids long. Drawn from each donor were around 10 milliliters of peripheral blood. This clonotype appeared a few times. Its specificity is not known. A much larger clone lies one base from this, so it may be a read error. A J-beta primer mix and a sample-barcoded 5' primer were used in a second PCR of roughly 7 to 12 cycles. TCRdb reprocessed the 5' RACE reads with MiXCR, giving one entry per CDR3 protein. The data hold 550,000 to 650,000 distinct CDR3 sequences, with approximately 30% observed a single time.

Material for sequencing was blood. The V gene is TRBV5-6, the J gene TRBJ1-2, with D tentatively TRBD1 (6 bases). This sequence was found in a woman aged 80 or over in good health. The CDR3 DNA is TGTGCCAGCAGCTCCTACAGGGTATTTAGCTATGGCTACACCTTC. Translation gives CASSSYRVFSYGYTF.